The present entry profiles one T cell receptor (beta chain) with its context. The data originate from a study of blood T cell repertoires in COVID-19. Study overall: Acute and convalescent COVID-19 specimens originated in the United States, Italy and Spain. T cells, B-cell-depleted T cells, or PBMCs supplied cDNA or gDNA.

The CDR3 extends over 15 amino acids. Between the trimmed V and J ends, which lost 2 bases and 7 bases, there was a span of 12 bases. The V gene's germline CDR1 is MNHEY and CDR2 SVGAGI. Source study methods: Reference gene primer amplification gave nucleated cell count estimates. This table comes from immunoSEQ multiplex PCR, and its TCRdb copy is limited to in-frame clones, with some not included. The V and J calls and clone size come from that table; D and trimming were worked out from the DNA. The repertoire consists of 55,000 to 90,000 clones, with 86% occurring once and the leading ten covering around 4.2%.

The sample taken for sequencing was peripheral blood. The gene calls are TRBV6-5 and TRBJ1-6; D is possibly TRBD1 (5 bases). This receptor was taken from a man in his 70s with active COVID-19. The CDR3 reads CASSYGDRQNSPLHF. The CDR3 nucleotides are TGTGCCAGCAGTTACGGAGACAGACAGAATTCACCCCTCCACTTT.